A selection of T cell receptor beta chains follows, all from one sample in a study of CD8 T cells in Susac syndrome. TCRdb reprocessed the immunoSEQ multiplex PCR reads with MiXCR, giving one entry per CDR3 protein. Of over 350,000 distinct CDR3 sequences in the sample, 75% to 90% are singletons; the top ten hold 0.09% to 0.15%. The sequenced material came from CD8+ T cells from PBMCs. These receptors were obtained from a human donor with multiple sclerosis. CDR3s include the opening cysteine and the closing phenylalanine or tryptophan. The D gene is left open where the match is weak. Clone size is given for some rows only: seen once, a few or many times, or a class if the clone is expanded.

TRBV19	NA	TRBJ1-3	NA	TGTGCCAGTATGGGACGGAAGACTTCTGGAAACACCATATATTTT	CASMGRKTSGNTIYF
TRBV5-5	NA	TRBJ1-3	TRBD1	TGTGCCAGCAGTCCCCGGGACAGGGAACTCGGAAACACCATATATTTT	CASSPRDRELGNTIYF
TRBV18	NA	TRBJ2-1	TRBD1	TGTGCCAGCTCACCACCGACGACAGGGGATGACAATGAGCAGTTCTTC	CASSPPTTGDDNEQFF
TRBV11-2	NA	TRBJ2-3	TRBD1	TGTGCCAGCAGCTTATACGGGACAGGGCAAACTAGCACAGATACGCGGTATTTT	CASSLYGTGQTSTDTRYF
TRBV2	NA	TRBJ2-1	NA	TGTGCCAGCAGGGACACTAGCTCCTACAATGAGCAGTTCTTC	CASRDTSSYNEQFF
TRBV20-1	NA	TRBJ2-1	NA	TGCAGTGCTAGGACGGCGGGGGCTTTCAATGAGCAGTTCTTC	CSARTAGAFNEQFF
TRBV19	NA	TRBJ1-1	NA	TGTGCCAGTACCGCCCTGGAGGGAGGGGAAGCTTTCTTT	CASTALEGGEAFF
TRBV4-1	NA	TRBJ2-3	NA	TGCGCCAGCAGCCAAGAGACCGGGGGGCTGAGCACAGATACGCAGTATTTT	CASSQETGGLSTDTQYF
TRBV7-3	NA	TRBJ2-4	NA	TGTGCCAGCAGCTTATATTCAGCGGAGGCCAAAAACATTCAGTACTTC	CASSLYSAEAKNIQYF
TRBV12-3/TRBV12-4	NA	TRBJ1-4	NA	TGTGCCAGCAGTTTTCCAGGGGAGGAAAAACTGTTTTTT	CASSFPGEEKLFF
TRBV10-2	NA	TRBJ2-5	NA	TGCGCCAGCAGTGAGCCCTCGGACCTGGGCGGCGGGACCCAGTACTTC	CASSEPSDLGGGTQYF
TRBV7-9	once	TRBJ2-5	NA	TGTGCCAGCAGCTACCCGTTCGGTAGACTATCACAAGAGACCCAGTACTTC	CASSYPFGRLSQETQYF
TRBV7-6	NA	TRBJ1-1	NA	TGTGCCAGCAGCTCCCACCCCCGGGACGGGAACACTGAAGCTTTCTTT	CASSSHPRDGNTEAFF
TRBV4-2	NA	TRBJ1-2	NA	TGTGCCAGCAGCCAAGAGGAAGGGCGGGATGGCTACACCTTC	CASSQEEGRDGYTF
TRBV2	NA	TRBJ1-2	NA	TGTGCCAGCAGTGATCTGTACTACACCTTC	CASSDLYYTF
TRBV13	NA	TRBJ2-5	NA	TGTGCCAGCAGCCGAGACGGGGAGACCCAGTACTTC	CASSRDGETQYF
TRBV29-1	NA	TRBJ2-7	TRBD1	TGCAGCGTTGCAGAGGGGGACAGGGCCAACGAGCAGTACTTC	CSVAEGDRANEQYF
TRBV4-1	NA	TRBJ1-1	TRBD1	TGCGCCAGCAGCCAAGCCTTGGGACAGGGGTGGACTGAAGCTTTCTTT	CASSQALGQGWTEAFF
TRBV5-1	NA	TRBJ2-1	NA	TGCGCCAGCAGCTTCGAGCGGAATATCTACAATGAGCAGTTCTTC	CASSFERNIYNEQFF
TRBV12-5	once	TRBJ2-1	NA	TGTGCTAGTGGTTTGGCCGGGATGGACTACAATGAGCAGTTCTTC	CASGLAGMDYNEQFF
TRBV6-5	once	TRBJ2-1	NA	TGTGCCACCACCAAAAATGAGCAGTTCTTC	CATTKNEQFF
TRBV29-1	NA	TRBJ2-7	TRBD1	TGCAGCGTTGAATTGGGGGACAGAGAGAACTACGAGCAGTACTTC	CSVELGDRENYEQYF
TRBV27	NA	TRBJ1-1	NA	TGTGCCAGCAGTTTAGGTCAGGTCGGTGACGGAGCTTTCTTT	CASSLGQVGDGAFF
TRBV10-3	NA	TRBJ2-1	NA	TGTGCCATCAGTGCTCACTATGACAGGAGCTCCTACAATGAGCAGTTCTTC	CAISAHYDRSSYNEQFF
TRBV10-3	NA	TRBJ1-2	NA	TGTGCCATCAGTGAGTCCCCCCCGCTCTATGGCTACACCTTC	CAISESPPLYGYTF
TRBV10-2	NA	TRBJ2-4	TRBD2	TGCGCCAGCAGTGAAGTCGGCGGGGGGGCCGAGGACATTCAGTACTTC	CASSEVGGGAEDIQYF
TRBV4-2	NA	TRBJ1-2	NA	TGTGCCAGCAGCCAACTGGCAGGGTTGTCCATCGGCTACACCTTC	CASSQLAGLSIGYTF
TRBV6-4	NA	TRBJ1-6	NA	TGTGCCAGCAGTGACCGACAGGAGGATTCACCCCTCCACTTT	CASSDRQEDSPLHF
TRBV7-8	NA	TRBJ2-1	NA	TGTGCCAGCAGCTCGTTTTTGGTCAATGAGCAGTTCTTC	CASSSFLVNEQFF
TRBV19	NA	TRBJ2-7	NA	TGTGCCAGTAGTATAGACGCGGGGGCGTCCTACGAGCAGTACTTC	CASSIDAGASYEQYF
TRBV19	NA	TRBJ1-2	NA	TGTGCCAGTAGTATAGATGGGGGCCGCTACACCTTC	CASSIDGGRYTF
TRBV20-1	few	TRBJ2-7	NA	TGCAGTGCTAGAGATTTAGAAGAACCGTGGTATCGGCAGTACTTC	CSARDLEEPWYRQYF
TRBV14	few	TRBJ2-3	NA	TGTGCCAGCAGCCAGGGGGCCGGTGCAGATACGCAGTATTTT	CASSQGAGADTQYF
TRBV4-1	few	TRBJ2-7	TRBD2	TGCGCCAGCAGGGGGGGGGACTACGAGCAGTACTTC	CASRGGDYEQYF
TRBV14	NA	TRBJ1-4	NA	TGTGCCAGCAGCCGGACAGACGAAAAACTGTTTTTT	CASSRTDEKLFF
TRBV20-1	NA	TRBJ2-1	NA	TGCAGTGCTAGGATAGTCGGGAACCAAATCAATGAGCAGTTCTTC	CSARIVGNQINEQFF
TRBV7-9	NA	TRBJ1-3	NA	TGTGCCAGCAGCTCCATTGGAGGGGGTTCTGGAAACACCATATATTTT	CASSSIGGGSGNTIYF
TRBV6-1	NA	TRBJ1-5	NA	TGTGCCAGCAAAAGCCCTCCAACAGGGAACTCTCAGCCCCAGCATTTT	CASKSPPTGNSQPQHF
TRBV7-9	NA	TRBJ2-5	NA	TGTGCCAGCAGCCTACAGGGTATATCGGAGACCCAGTACTTC	CASSLQGISETQYF
TRBV7-8	NA	TRBJ1-4	NA	TGTGCCAGCAGCGACTGGGCGACTAATGAAAAACTGTTTTTT	CASSDWATNEKLFF
TRBV30	NA	TRBJ2-7	NA	TGTGCCTGGAGCCCAGGGGACTACCAGCCCTACGAGCAGTACTTC	CAWSPGDYQPYEQYF
TRBV27	NA	TRBJ2-1	NA	TGTGCCAGCAGTGATTCCAGTGGCAGTGAGCAGTTCTTC	CASSDSSGSEQFF
TRBV28	NA	TRBJ1-5	NA	TGTGCCAGCAGTCGGGGTTTGGGGCCAACCCAGCATTTT	CASSRGLGPTQHF
TRBV9	NA	TRBJ1-2	NA	TGTGCCAGCAGCGCCGGGACGTATGGCTACACCTTC	CASSAGTYGYTF
TRBV12-3/TRBV12-4	few	TRBJ2-3	TRBD2	TGTGCCAGCAGGGGCCCCGGGACTAGCGGGGCGGGGGATACGCAGTATTTT	CASRGPGTSGAGDTQYF
TRBV5-4	NA	TRBJ2-7	NA	TGTGCCAGCAGCCCGGACGGGGGACGGCAGTACTTC	CASSPDGGRQYF
TRBV12-3/TRBV12-4	few	TRBJ2-3	NA	TGTGCCAGCAGTTTAGGCGGGACTCGCACAGATACGCAGTATTTT	CASSLGGTRTDTQYF
TRBV13	NA	TRBJ1-2	NA	TGTGCCAGCAGCTTAGAGACAGCCCTTGAGGGCTACACCTTC	CASSLETALEGYTF
TRBV3-1	NA	TRBJ2-3	NA	TGTGCCAGCAGCTCGTCCCCGGAAGAGGGGGATACGCAGTATTTT	CASSSSPEEGDTQYF
TRBV14	NA	TRBJ2-3	NA	TGTGCCAGCAGCTTAAGGTTCACAGATACGCAGTATTTT	CASSLRFTDTQYF
TRBV27	NA	TRBJ2-1	TRBD1	TGTGCCAGCAGTGAGGACAGGGTGTATGGGAATGAGCAGTTCTTC	CASSEDRVYGNEQFF
TRBV27	NA	TRBJ1-2	TRBD1	TGTGCCAGCAGTATGACAGGGGTGTACTATGGCTACACCTTC	CASSMTGVYYGYTF
TRBV19	NA	TRBJ2-7	TRBD1	TGTGCCAGTAGACCCCGGGACAGTGGGACCCTCGAGCAGTACTTC	CASRPRDSGTLEQYF